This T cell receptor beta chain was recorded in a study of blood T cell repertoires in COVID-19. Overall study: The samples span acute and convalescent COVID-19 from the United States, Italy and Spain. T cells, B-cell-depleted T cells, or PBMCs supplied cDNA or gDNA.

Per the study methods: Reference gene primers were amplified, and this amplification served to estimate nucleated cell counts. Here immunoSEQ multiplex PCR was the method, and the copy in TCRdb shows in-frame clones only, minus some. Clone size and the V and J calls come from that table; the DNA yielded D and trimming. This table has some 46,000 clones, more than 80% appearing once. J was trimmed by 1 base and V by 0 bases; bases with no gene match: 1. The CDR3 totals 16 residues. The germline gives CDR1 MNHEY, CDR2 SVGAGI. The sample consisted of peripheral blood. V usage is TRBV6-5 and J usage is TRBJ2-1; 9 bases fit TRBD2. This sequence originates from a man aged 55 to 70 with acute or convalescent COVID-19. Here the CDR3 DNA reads TGTGCCAGCAGTTACTCTGGACTAGCGTCCTACAATGAGCAGTTCTTC. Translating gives CASSYSGLASYNEQFF.